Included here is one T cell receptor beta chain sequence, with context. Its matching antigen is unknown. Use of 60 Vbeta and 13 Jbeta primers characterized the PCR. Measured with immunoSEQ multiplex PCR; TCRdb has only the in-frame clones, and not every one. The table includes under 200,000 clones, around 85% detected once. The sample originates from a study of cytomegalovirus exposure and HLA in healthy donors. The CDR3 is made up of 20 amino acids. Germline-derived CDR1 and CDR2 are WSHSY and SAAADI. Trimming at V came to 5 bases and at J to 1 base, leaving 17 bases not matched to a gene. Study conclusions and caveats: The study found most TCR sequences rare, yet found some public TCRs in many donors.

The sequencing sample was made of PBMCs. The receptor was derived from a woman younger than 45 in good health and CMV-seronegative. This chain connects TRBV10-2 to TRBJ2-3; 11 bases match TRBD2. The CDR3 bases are TGCGCCAGCAGTCTACCCCTTAGTAGCGGGGGGGTCACTGGCACAGATACGCAGTATTTT. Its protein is CASSLPLSSGGVTGTDTQYF.